The 25 T cell receptor beta chains in this list originate from one sample, sequenced in a study of blood T cell repertoires in COVID-19. TCRdb's table, derived via immunoSEQ multiplex PCR, lists solely in-frame clones and lacks some. The data hold about 130,000 clones, with approximately 80% observed a single time. The sequenced sample consisted of peripheral blood. The source is a man aged 55 to 69 with acute or convalescent COVID-19.

The gene calls are TRBV5-5 and TRBJ1-4; D is possibly TRBD1 (5 bases). This CDR3 spans 15 amino acids. The V and J ends lost 4 bases and 7 bases respectively, with 17 bases between them. Germline CDR1 reads SGHKS; CDR2 reads YYEKEE (reference sequence). This CDR3 reads CASSLHLGALEKLFF. CDR3 DNA: TGTGCCAGCAGCCTCCACCTAGGGGCTCTTGAAAAACTGTTTTTT.

The table lists this clone with many counts. CDR3: CASSLEVTPTQYF. CDR3 in DNA: TGTGCCAGCAGCTTAGAGGTGACTCCAACCCAGTACTTC. The V and J genes are TRBV7-9 and TRBJ2-5; no reliable D call. This CDR3 is built from 13 residues. Germline-derived CDR1 and CDR2 are SEHNR and FQNEAQ (reference sequence). Trimming removed 1 base at V and 8 bases at J, with 11 bases between.

This clone was recorded a few times. The rearrangement links TRBV11-2 to TRBJ2-7; 9 positions match TRBD2. Losses at the gene ends were 2 bases for V and 9 bases for J; bases not matched to a gene: 11. The CDR3 is 15 residues long. Germline CDR1 and CDR2: SGHAT and FQNNGV. The CDR3 protein is CASSLKDSGSMGQYF. Written as DNA, the CDR3 is TGTGCCAGCAGCTTAAAAGATAGCGGGAGTATGGGGCAGTACTTC. Variable domain in full (rest from reference TRBV11-2 and TRBJ2-7): EAGVAQSPRYKIIEKRQSVAFWCNPISGHATLYWYQQILGQGPKLLIQFQNNGVVDDSQLPKDRFSAERLKGVDSTLKIQPAKLEDSAVYLCASSLKDSGSMGQYFGPGTRLTVT.

A word on this clone: The same CDR3 also results from other DNA sequences found in this sample. This chain links TRBV4-1 with TRBJ2-1, with 11 positions matching TRBD2. Germline lookup yields CDR1 MGHRA and CDR2 YSYEKL. Trimming at V came to 0 bases and at J to 0 bases, leaving 10 bases not matched to a gene. The CDR3 is 20 amino acids. CDR3 residues: CASSQDRSGTSGSSYNEQFF. Here the CDR3 DNA reads TGCGCCAGCAGCCAAGATCGTTCCGGGACTAGCGGAAGCTCCTACAATGAGCAGTTCTTC.

The rearrangement joins TRBV7-9 to TRBJ2-3, with D possibly being TRBD2 (6 bases). Deletions cut 3 bases from V and 4 bases from J, with 14 bases between. Per the germline V gene, CDR1 is SEHNR and CDR2 is FQNEAQ (reference sequence). The CDR3 totals 15 residues. CDR3 sequence reads: CASSFGTGGSDTQYF. DNA of the CDR3: TGTGCCAGCAGCTTTGGGACTGGTGGGTCAGATACGCAGTATTTT.

The chain uses TRBV29-1 and TRBJ2-3; 12 nucleotides align to TRBD2. V trimming: 3 bases; J trimming: 3 bases; junction bases outside the gene matches: 1. The CDR3 is 14 amino acids. CDR1 and CDR2 from the germline V gene are SQVTM and ANQGSEA. The CDR3 here is CSVELAGGTDTQYF. In nucleotides, the CDR3 is TGCAGCGTTGAGCTAGCGGGAGGGACAGATACGCAGTATTTT.

The CDR3: CASSERTSGYTGELFF. CDR3 bases: TGTGCCAGCAGTGAACGGACTAGCGGCTACACCGGGGAGCTGTTTTTT. V usage is TRBV6-1 and J usage is TRBJ2-2; 10 bases fit TRBD2. CDR3 length: 16 amino acids. In germline, CDR1 is MNHNS, CDR2 SASEGT. Trimming took 2 bases from V and 3 from J; bases not matched to a gene: 3.

The rearrangement links TRBV19 to TRBJ1-2; the D is unclear. V was trimmed by 8 bases and J by 6 bases, leaving 7 bases between them. Germline V gene lookup returns CDR1 LNHDA and CDR2 SQIVND (reference sequence). This CDR3 comprises 10 residues. The CDR3 is CASGPHGYTF. CDR3 in DNA: TGTGCCAGTGGGCCTCATGGCTACACCTTC. Drawing the rest from reference TRBV19 and TRBJ1-2, the complete variable domain is DGGITQSPKYLFRKEGQNVTLSCEQNLNHDAMYWYRQDPGQGLRLIYYSQIVNDFQKGDIAEGYSVSREKKESFPLTVTSAQKNPTAFYLCASGPHGYTFGSGTRLTVV.

The J gene is TRBJ2-7, the V gene TRBV11-1; D is undetermined. V shed 2 bases and J shed 3 bases, with 5 bases lying between them. This CDR3 is built from 12 residues. Germline V gene data show CDR1 as SGHAT and CDR2 as FQDESV (reference sequence). CDR3 loop: CASSLPHYEQYF. Written as DNA, the CDR3 is TGTGCCAGCAGCTTACCCCACTACGAGCAGTACTTC. The full variable domain, with the rest looked up from reference TRBV11-1 and TRBJ2-7, is EAEVAQSPRYKITEKSQAVAFWCDPISGHATLYWYRQILGQGPELLVQFQDESVVDDSQLPKDRFSAERLKGVDSTLKIQPAELGDSAMYLCASSLPHYEQYFGPGTRLTVT.

V and J are TRBV3-1 (or the pseudogene TRBV3-2) and TRBJ2-5, with a possible D match to TRBD2 (6 bases). Germline assignment: CDR1 LGHDT and CDR2 YNNKEL (reference sequence). Trimming shortened V by 3 bases and J by 2 bases, and 16 bases separated the two germline ends. The CDR3 sequence is 16 residues long. CDR3 sequence reads: CASSQGGRTFQETQYF. The CDR3 nucleotides read TGTGCCAGCAGCCAGGGGGGACGGACCTTTCAAGAGACCCAGTACTTC.

This rearrangement joins TRBV27 to TRBJ2-2; 16 bases are a match to TRBD2. Germline CDR1 is MNHEY and CDR2 is SMNVEV (reference sequence). The CDR3 is 19 amino acids. V trimming: 6 bases; J trimming: 4 bases; junction bases outside the gene matches: 11. CDR3 sequence: CASRRTGGTSGRATGELFF. As DNA, the CDR3 is TGTGCCAGCAGAAGGACAGGGGGGACTAGCGGGAGGGCCACCGGGGAGCTGTTTTTT.

This clone was found once. The DNA for the CDR3 is TGTGCCAGCAAGGGCAGGAGGGCCCCTAACACTGAAGCTTTCTTT. This translates into CASKGRRAPNTEAFF. This chain joins TRBV2 and TRBJ1-1; D is uncertain. CDR3 length equals 15 residues. Germline values: CDR1 SNHLY, CDR2 FYNNEI. Trimming removed 7 bases at V and 2 bases at J, with 17 bases between. The full variable domain, rest sourced from reference TRBV2 and TRBJ1-1, is EPEVTQTPSHQVTQMGQEVILRCVPISNHLYFYWYRQILGQKVEFLVSFYNNEISEKSEIFDDQFSVERPDGSNFTLKIRSTKLEDSAMYFCASKGRRAPNTEAFFGQGTRLTVV.

The CDR3 coding sequence is TGCGCCAGCAGCCCGAGCCCAAAACAGGGCCCAGATACGCAGTATTTT. Translation: CASSPSPKQGPDTQYF. The chain recombines TRBV4-1 with TRBJ2-3, with D possibly being TRBD1 (6 bases). The CDR3 is 16 residues long. Germline V gene lookup returns CDR1 MGHRA and CDR2 YSYEKL. Trimming pared 4 bases from V and 4 bases from J, leaving 18 bases between.

V is TRBV5-4 and J is TRBJ2-1; the D gene is possibly TRBD2 (5 bases). Germline loops: CDR1 SGHNT, CDR2 YYREEE (reference sequence). V lost 1 base and J lost 5, with 7 bases in between. The CDR3 sequence is 13 residues long. CDR3 amino acids: CASSLSRDNEQFF. CDR3 bases: TGTGCCAGCAGCTTGTCGAGGGACAATGAGCAGTTCTTC.

The chain couples TRBV5-8 to TRBJ2-5; 11 bases are shared with TRBD1. V shed 4 bases, J shed 4 bases, and the junction held 9 bases outside the gene matches. Germline CDR1 reads SGHTS; CDR2 reads YDEGEE. CDR3 size: 16 residues. CDR3: CASSRTGQGARETQYF. CDR3 nucleotides: TGTGCCAGCAGCCGAACAGGACAGGGGGCGCGAGAGACCCAGTACTTC. Full variable domain (outside the CDR3, taken from reference TRBV5-8 and TRBJ2-5): EAGVTQSPTHLIKTRGQQATLRCSPISGHTSVYWYQQALGLGLQFLLWYDEGEERNRGNFPPRFSGRQFPNYSSELNVNALELEDSALYLCASSRTGQGARETQYFGPGTRLLVL.

The chain joins TRBV5-1 to TRBJ2-1; 8 bases match TRBD2. The CDR3 runs to 14 residues. V trimming: 4 bases; J trimming: 2 bases; junction bases outside the gene matches: 2. Per the germline V gene, CDR1 is SGHRS and CDR2 is YFSETQ. The CDR3 here is CASSVLAAYNEQFF. In DNA form, the CDR3 reads TGCGCCAGCAGCGTACTAGCGGCCTACAATGAGCAGTTCTTC.

In its sample, this clone was seen a few times. The chain employs TRBV28 and TRBJ2-7; tentatively, D is TRBD2 (6 bases). Between the trimmed V and J ends, which lost 6 bases and 6 bases, there was a span of 9 bases. CDR3 length: 11 residues. Per the germline V gene, CDR1 is MDHEN and CDR2 is SYDVKM. CDR3 nucleotides: TGTGCCAGCAGCCGCGGGGCCGAGCAGTACTTC. It encodes CASSRGAEQYF.

V usage is TRBV7-3 and J usage is TRBJ2-3; TRBD2 is a possible D gene (5 bases). Germline V gives CDR1 SGHTA, CDR2 FQGTGA. This CDR3 is built from 15 residues. V lost 2 bases and J lost 4, with 13 bases in between. The CDR3 DNA is TGTGCCAGCAGCTTAGGGAGAACTTACGCAGATACGCAGTATTTT. This gives the protein CASSLGRTYADTQYF.

The gene calls are TRBV29-1 and TRBJ1-4; D may be TRBD1 (5 bases). V lost 7 bases and J 5 bases, leaving 8 bases between the germline ends. This CDR3 spans 11 amino acids. Germline CDR1 reads SQVTM; CDR2 reads ANQGSEA. CDR3 in DNA: TGCAGCGCCCGACAGAATGAAAAACTGTTTTTT. Translated: CSARQNEKLFF.

The rearrangement links TRBV27 to TRBJ2-7; TRBD2 matches 10 bases. Trimming removed 5 bases from V and 2 bases from J; junction bases left unmatched: 15. Germline V lookup: CDR1 MNHEY, CDR2 SMNVEV (reference sequence). CDR3 size: 18 residues. CDR3: CASSQHVKREGKTYEQYF. As DNA, the CDR3 is TGTGCCAGCAGTCAGCATGTAAAGCGGGAGGGCAAAACCTACGAGCAGTACTTC.

The chain joins TRBV27 to TRBJ2-2; 7 nucleotides match TRBD2. J was trimmed by 6 bases and V by 0 bases; bases with no gene match: 4. From germline, CDR1 is MNHEY and CDR2 SMNVEV (reference sequence). The CDR3 loop spans 15 amino acids. This chain's CDR3 is CASSLSGREPGELFF. The CDR3 region has the DNA TGTGCCAGCAGTTTATCGGGGCGGGAGCCCGGGGAGCTGTTTTTT.

The chain combines TRBV7-8 with TRBJ2-1; D may be TRBD2 (7 bases). Between the trimmed V and J ends, which lost 5 bases and 5 bases, there was a span of 19 bases. Germline loops: CDR1 SGHVS, CDR2 FQNEAQ. The CDR3 extends over 16 amino acids. This CDR3 reads CASSVGGQVYDNEQFF. CDR3 sequence (DNA): TGTGCCAGCAGCGTCGGGGGGCAGGTGTATGACAATGAGCAGTTCTTC.

The chain uses TRBV9 and TRBJ2-1; D might be TRBD2 (6 bases). CDR3 size: 16 residues. Germline V lookup: CDR1 SGDLS, CDR2 YYNGEE. V was clipped by 1 base and J by 3 bases, with 14 bases between them. This CDR3 reads CASSVLPSVNYNEQFF. The CDR3 DNA is TGTGCCAGCAGCGTACTCCCTAGCGTAAACTACAATGAGCAGTTCTTC.

The chain joins TRBV7-8 to TRBJ1-2; no reliable D call. V shed 5 bases and J shed 8 bases, with 15 bases lying between them. The CDR3 covers 13 residues. Germline V gene sequence: CDR1 SGHVS, CDR2 FQNEAQ. CDR3 loop: CASSVGLAWGYTF. In nucleotides, the CDR3 is TGTGCCAGCAGCGTAGGACTTGCATGGGGCTACACCTTC.

The V call is TRBV5-1, the J call TRBJ2-2; a possible D gene is TRBD2 (6 bases). The CDR3 consists of 15 residues. V lost 3 bases and J 4 bases, leaving 13 bases between the germline ends. CDR1 is SGHRS, CDR2 YFSETQ, per germline. This CDR3 reads CASSSSRELTGELFF. DNA for the CDR3: TGCGCCAGCAGCTCAAGCCGGGAGCTCACCGGGGAGCTGTTTTTT. The variable domain in full, completed from reference TRBV5-1 and TRBJ2-2, reads KAGVTQTPRYLIKTRGQQVTLSCSPISGHRSVSWYQQTPGQGLQFLFEYFSETQRNKGNFPGRFSGRQFSNSRSEMNVSTLELGDSALYLCASSSSRELTGELFFGEGSRLTVL.